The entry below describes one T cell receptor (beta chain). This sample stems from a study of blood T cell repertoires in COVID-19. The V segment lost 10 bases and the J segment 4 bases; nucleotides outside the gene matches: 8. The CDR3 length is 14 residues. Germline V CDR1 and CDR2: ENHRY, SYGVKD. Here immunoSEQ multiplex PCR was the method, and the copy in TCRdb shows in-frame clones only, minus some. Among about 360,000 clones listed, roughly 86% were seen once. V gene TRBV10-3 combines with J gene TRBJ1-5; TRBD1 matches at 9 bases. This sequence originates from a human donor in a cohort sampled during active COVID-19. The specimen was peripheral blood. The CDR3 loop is CATTGDRENQPQHF. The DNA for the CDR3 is TGTGCCACCACGGGGGACAGGGAGAATCAGCCCCAGCATTTT.